This is a list of T cell receptor beta chains from one sample in a study of cytomegalovirus exposure and HLA in healthy donors. Produced via immunoSEQ multiplex PCR; TCRdb's table is partial and in-frame only. The table lists some 200,000 clones, 84% of them singletons, with approximately 2.9% in the top ten. The sample was PBMCs. Source of these receptors: a woman between 45 and 65 years old in good health and CMV-seropositive. The CDR3 runs from the conserved cysteine through the conserved F or W. A D gene is named only where the DNA matches it firmly. Size tells how often a clone was seen (once, few, many) or the class of an expanded clone, and some rows leave it out.

CDR3	DNA	size	V	J	D
CASSIRAGALGTGELFF	TGTGCCAGTAGTATCAGGGCAGGGGCCCTTGGGACCGGGGAGCTGTTTTTT	.	TRBV19	TRBJ2-2	.
CASSFDPGGDYGYTF	TGTGCCAGCAGCTTCGATCCGGGGGGCGACTATGGCTACACCTTC	.	TRBV7-8	TRBJ1-2	.
CASSSRQGADTQYF	TGTGCCAGCAGCTCTCGACAGGGGGCAGATACGCAGTATTTT	.	TRBV5-8	TRBJ2-3	TRBD1
CASSHPGGDEQFF	TGTGCCAGCAGCCATCCGGGTGGAGATGAGCAGTTCTTC	.	TRBV4-2	TRBJ2-1	.
CASRGTGSYEQYF	TGTGCCAGTCGGGGGACTGGTTCCTACGAGCAGTACTTC	.	TRBV19	TRBJ2-7	.
CASSGWGNTIYF	TGTGCCAGCTCCGGGTGGGGAAACACCATATATTTT	.	TRBV11-2	TRBJ1-3	.
CASSWGGNTEAFF	TGTGCCAGCTCTTGGGGGGGGAACACTGAAGCTTTCTTT	.	TRBV18	TRBJ1-1	.
CASSFLQGAQGYTF	TGTGCCAGCAGCTTTTTACAGGGGGCTCAGGGCTACACCTTC	.	TRBV7-8	TRBJ1-2	TRBD1
CASSLGRKETQYF	TGTGCCAGCAGCTTGGGGAGGAAAGAGACCCAGTACTTC	.	TRBV5-4	TRBJ2-5	.
CASSLGSRVEQYF	TGCGCCAGCAGCTTGGGCAGCAGGGTCGAGCAGTACTTC	.	TRBV5-1	TRBJ2-7	.
CASSEVYRGLSYEQYF	TGTGCCAGCAGTGAAGTTTACAGGGGGCTGTCCTACGAGCAGTACTTC	.	TRBV2	TRBJ2-7	TRBD1
CASSRAGGPGNEQFF	TGTGCCAGCAGCCGAGCCGGGGGGCCGGGCAATGAGCAGTTCTTC	.	TRBV11-2	TRBJ2-1	.
CASSEDTGDNSPLHF	TGTGCCAGCAGTGAAGACACGGGGGATAATTCACCCCTCCACTTT	.	TRBV2	TRBJ1-6	.
CASSSQTGAEQYF	TGTGCCAGCAGTTCACAAACAGGGGCCGAGCAGTACTTC	.	TRBV2	TRBJ2-7	TRBD1
CASSVSSGGADTQYF	TGCGCCAGCAGTGTCTCTAGCGGGGGCGCAGATACGCAGTATTTT	.	TRBV5-1	TRBJ2-3	TRBD2
CASSLKGHGNEKLFF	TGTGCCAGCAGCTTGAAGGGACACGGGAATGAAAAACTGTTTTTT	.	TRBV7-9	TRBJ1-4	.
CASSLEPGVFYGYTF	TGCGCCAGCAGCTTGGAGCCAGGGGTTTTCTATGGCTACACCTTC	few	TRBV5-1	TRBJ1-2	.
CASSVVGGNTGELFF	TGCGCCAGCAGTGTCGTGGGGGGGAACACCGGGGAGCTGTTTTTT	.	TRBV5-1	TRBJ2-2	.
CSVEAADGGYSYNEQFF	TGCAGCGTTGAAGCCGCTGATGGGGGCTACTCCTACAATGAGCAGTTCTTC	.	TRBV29-1	TRBJ2-1	.
CASSAGLAGGTDTQYF	TGTGCCAGTAGTGCGGGACTAGCGGGGGGCACAGATACGCAGTATTTT	.	TRBV19	TRBJ2-3	TRBD2
CASGGGGGSTDTQYF	TGTGCTAGTGGCGGTGGGGGGGGGAGCACAGATACGCAGTATTTT	.	TRBV12-5	TRBJ2-3	TRBD2
CASRRETSGAPYEQYF	TGCGCCAGCAGGCGCGAGACTAGCGGGGCCCCCTACGAGCAGTACTTC	once	TRBV4-1	TRBJ2-7	TRBD2
CASSPSLRDRGWETQYF	TGTGCCAGCAGCCCGTCCCTCCGGGACAGGGGTTGGGAGACCCAGTACTTC	.	TRBV11-2	TRBJ2-5	TRBD1
CASSLVVAGEQYF	TGTGCCAGCAGCTTAGTAGTAGCTGGGGAGCAGTACTTC	.	TRBV7-9	TRBJ2-7	.